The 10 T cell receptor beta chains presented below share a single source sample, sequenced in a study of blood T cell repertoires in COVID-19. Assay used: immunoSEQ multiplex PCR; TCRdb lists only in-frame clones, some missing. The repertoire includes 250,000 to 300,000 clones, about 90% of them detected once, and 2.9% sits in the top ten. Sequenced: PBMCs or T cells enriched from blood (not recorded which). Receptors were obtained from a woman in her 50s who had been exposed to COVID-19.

The CDR3 bases are TGTGCCAGCAGCCGGGGACAGTTCACAGATACGCAGTATTTT. It translates to CASSRGQFTDTQYF. The chain carries TRBV5-5 and TRBJ2-3; 7 bases match TRBD1. The CDR3 covers 14 residues. Trimming removed 4 bases from V and 2 bases from J; junction bases left unmatched: 4. Germline assignment: CDR1 SGHKS and CDR2 YYEKEE (reference sequence).

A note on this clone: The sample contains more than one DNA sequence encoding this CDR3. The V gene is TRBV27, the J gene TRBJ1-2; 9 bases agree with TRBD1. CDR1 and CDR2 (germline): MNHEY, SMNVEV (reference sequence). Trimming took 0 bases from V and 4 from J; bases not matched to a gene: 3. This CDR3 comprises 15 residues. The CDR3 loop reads CASSLSGQGIYGYTF. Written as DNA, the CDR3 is TGTGCCAGCAGTTTATCGGGACAGGGTATCTATGGCTACACCTTC.

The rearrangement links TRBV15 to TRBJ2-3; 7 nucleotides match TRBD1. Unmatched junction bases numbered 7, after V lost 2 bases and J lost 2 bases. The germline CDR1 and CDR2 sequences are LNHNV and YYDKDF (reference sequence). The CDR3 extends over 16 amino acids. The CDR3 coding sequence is TGTGCCACCAGCAGATTAACAGGGGTCCACACAGATACGCAGTATTTT. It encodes CATSRLTGVHTDTQYF.

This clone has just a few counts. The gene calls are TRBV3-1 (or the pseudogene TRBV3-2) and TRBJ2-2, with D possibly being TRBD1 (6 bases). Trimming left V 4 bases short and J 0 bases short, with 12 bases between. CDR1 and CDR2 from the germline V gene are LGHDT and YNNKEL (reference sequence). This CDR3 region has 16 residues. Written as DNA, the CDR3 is TGTGCCAGCAGCCGAGAGACAGGTTCGAACACCGGGGAGCTGTTTTTT. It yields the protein CASSRETGSNTGELFF.

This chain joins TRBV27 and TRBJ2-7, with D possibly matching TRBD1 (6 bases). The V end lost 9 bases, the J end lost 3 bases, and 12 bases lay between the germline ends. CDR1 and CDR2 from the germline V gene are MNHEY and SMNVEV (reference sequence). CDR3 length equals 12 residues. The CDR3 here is CASSDRVYEQYF. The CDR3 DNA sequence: TGTGCCAGTTCGGACAGAGTCTACGAGCAGTACTTC.

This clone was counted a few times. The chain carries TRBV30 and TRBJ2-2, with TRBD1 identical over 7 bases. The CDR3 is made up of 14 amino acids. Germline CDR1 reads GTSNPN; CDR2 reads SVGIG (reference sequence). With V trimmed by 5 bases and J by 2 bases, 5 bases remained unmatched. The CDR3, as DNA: TGTGCCTGGGGGACAGACTTAAACACCGGGGAGCTGTTTTTT. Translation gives CAWGTDLNTGELFF.

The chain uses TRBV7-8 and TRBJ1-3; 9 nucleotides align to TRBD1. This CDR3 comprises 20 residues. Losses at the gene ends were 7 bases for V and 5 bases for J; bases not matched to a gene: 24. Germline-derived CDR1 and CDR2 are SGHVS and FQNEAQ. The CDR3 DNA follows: TGTGCCAGCACCACCCGAGGAACATCCGGGACAGGGAATTTTAGAAACACCATATATTTT. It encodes CASTTRGTSGTGNFRNTIYF. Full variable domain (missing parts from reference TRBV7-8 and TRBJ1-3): GAGVSQSPRYKVAKRGQDVALRCDPISGHVSLFWYQQALGQGPEFLTYFQNEAQLDKSGLPSDRFFAERPEGSVSTLKIQRTQQEDSAVYLCASTTRGTSGTGNFRNTIYFGEGSWLTVV.

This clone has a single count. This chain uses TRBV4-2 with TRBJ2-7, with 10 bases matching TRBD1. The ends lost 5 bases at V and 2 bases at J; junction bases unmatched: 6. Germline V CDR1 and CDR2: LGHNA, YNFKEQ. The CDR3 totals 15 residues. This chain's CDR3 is CASSETGTGAYEQYF. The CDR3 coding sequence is TGTGCCAGCAGCGAAACCGGGACAGGGGCCTACGAGCAGTACTTC.

Here the CDR3 reads CASSRDGGTGELFF. CDR3 nucleotide sequence: TGCGCCAGCAGTCGCGATGGTGGCACCGGGGAGCTGTTTTTT. The V call is TRBV5-1, the J call TRBJ2-2; D is uncertain. The CDR3 totals 14 residues. The V gene lost 5 bases and the J gene lost 4 bases, with 12 bases spanning the gap. Germline values: CDR1 SGHRS, CDR2 YFSETQ.

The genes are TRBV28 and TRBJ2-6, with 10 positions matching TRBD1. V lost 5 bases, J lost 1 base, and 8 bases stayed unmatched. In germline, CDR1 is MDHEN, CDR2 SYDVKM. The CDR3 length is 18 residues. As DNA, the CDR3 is TGTGCCAGCAGTAACCTGAGGGACAGGGGATCTGGGGCCAACGTCCTGACTTTC. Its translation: CASSNLRDRGSGANVLTF.